These 2 T cell receptor beta chains share one sample of origin, sequenced in a study of shared clonotypes between healthy human individuals. Sequenced by immunoSEQ multiplex PCR; TCRdb stores in-frame clones only, minus some. This repertoire shows fewer than 850,000 clones, about 96% found once; its top ten account for 0.2% to 0.25%. CD8 cells regarded as naive lacked CD45RO, were positively chosen for CCR7, and omitted terminally differentiated effector memory CD45RA+ cells. The sequenced sample was naive CD8+ T cells sorted from blood. These receptors all stem from a man younger than 40 in good health.

The J gene is TRBJ1-1, the V gene TRBV5-1; 7 nucleotides agree with TRBD1. Germline V gives CDR1 SGHRS, CDR2 YFSETQ. The CDR3 consists of 12 residues. V was clipped by 9 bases and J by 2 bases; unmatched bases: 4. The CDR3 DNA sequence: TGCGCCACCCGGGACAGCAACACTGAAGCTTTCTTT. It is translated as CATRDSNTEAFF.

This clone was picked up one time. This sequence joins TRBV28 and TRBJ2-5; TRBD1 matches 8 bases. This CDR3 is 14 amino acids long. V was clipped by 8 bases and J by 2 bases; unmatched bases: 7. Germline CDR1 and CDR2: MDHEN and SYDVKM. In DNA form, the CDR3 reads TGTGCCAGCGGGACTGGACAGGGACAAGAGACCCAGTACTTC. This translates into CASGTGQGQETQYF. The complete variable domain, with remaining parts taken from reference TRBV28 and TRBJ2-5, reads DVKVTQSSRYLVKRTGEKVFLECVQDMDHENMFWYRQDPGLGLRLIYFSYDVKMKEKGDIPEGYSVSREKKERFSLILESASTNQTSMYLCASGTGQGQETQYFGPGTRLLVL.